These 13 T cell receptor beta chains share one sample of origin, sequenced in a study of cytomegalovirus exposure and HLA in healthy donors (dated by TCRdb to about 2017). Library method: the immunoSEQ multiplex PCR assay. A mixture of 60 forward primers for TCR Vbeta segments and 13 reverse primers for TCR Jbeta segments was used in the multiplex PCR. TCRdb took over this immuneACCESS table, retaining in-frame rearrangements with V and J assigned. Such tables are incomplete; in checked studies, under half of the missing clones stem from an unresolved V gene, and the remainder is unexplained. Across this sample there are 150,000 to 200,000 clones, with roughly four fifths seen only once. More than 1.5% of the sample lies in the top ten. The source material was PBMCs. The origin of the receptors is a man aged 18 to 29 in good health and CMV-seronegative.

The chain has TRBV7-9 and TRBJ2-6; D may be TRBD2 (6 bases). Germline V CDR1 and CDR2: SEHNR, FQNEAQ (reference sequence). V was clipped by 5 bases and J by 1 base, with 15 bases between them. The CDR3 covers 17 residues. CDR3 sequence: CASSAQMTSSGANVLTF. CDR3 DNA: TGTGCCAGCAGCGCCCAGATGACTAGTTCTGGGGCCAACGTCCTGACTTTC.

The chain recombines TRBV7-9 with TRBJ2-7, with 7 bases lining up with TRBD1. V lost 2 bases, J lost 2 bases, and 3 bases stayed unmatched. Germline V gene data show CDR1 as SEHNR and CDR2 as FQNEAQ (reference sequence). CDR3 length equals 14 residues. CDR3 residues: CASSLSGTAYEQYF. The CDR3, as DNA: TGTGCCAGCAGCTTATCCGGGACAGCCTACGAGCAGTACTTC. Full variable domain (outside the CDR3, taken from reference TRBV7-9 and TRBJ2-7): DTGVSQNPRHKITKRGQNVTFRCDPISEHNRLYWYRQTLGQGPEFLTYFQNEAQLEKSRLLSDRFSAERPKGSFSTLEIQRTEQGDSAMYLCASSLSGTAYEQYFGPGTRLTVT.

This chain connects TRBV6-1 to TRBJ2-5; D gene uncertain. The assigned J gene may be wrong: the sequence end matches TRBJ2-7 better. The CDR3 contains 12 residues. From germline, CDR1 is MNHNS and CDR2 SASEGT. The CDR3 DNA sequence: TGTGCCAGCAGTGAAGTCTATAACGAGCAGTACTTC. Protein sequence: CASSEVYNEQYF.

This sequence joins TRBV27 and TRBJ1-6, with 7 bases lining up with TRBD1. Germline CDR1 MNHEY, CDR2 SMNVEV (reference sequence). The CDR3 is 13 residues long. Trimming at V came to 6 bases and at J to 9 bases, leaving 5 bases not matched to a gene. CDR3 amino acids: CASSRQGGSPLHF. DNA for the CDR3: TGTGCCAGCAGCCGACAGGGCGGTTCACCCCTCCACTTT.

This clone was counted a single time. The chain joins TRBV10-2 to TRBJ1-6, with TRBD1 matching 7 bases. J lost 9 bases, V lost 6 bases, and 8 bases had no gene match. The germline V gene has CDR1 WSHSY and CDR2 SAAADI. This CDR3 is 14 amino acids long. The CDR3 bases are TGCGCCAGCAGAGATACAGGGGTTGGTTCACCCCTCCACTTT. Its translation is CASRDTGVGSPLHF.

CDR3 loop: CASSPGQGETQYF. The CDR3 nucleotides are TGTGCCAGCAGCCCCGGACAGGGAGAGACCCAGTACTTC. This chain links TRBV2 with TRBJ2-5; 8 nucleotides line up with TRBD1. CDR1 is SNHLY and CDR2 is FYNNEI in the germline V gene. V trimming: 6 bases; J trimming: 4 bases; junction bases outside the gene matches: 4. The CDR3 has 13 amino acids.

The chain links TRBV27 to TRBJ2-7; D remains ambiguous. The ends were cut back, 4 bases at V and 2 bases at J, with 9 bases in the middle. In germline, CDR1 is MNHEY, CDR2 SMNVEV (reference sequence). The CDR3 length is 13 residues. The CDR3 DNA reads as TGTGCCAGCAGTTCCCGCGGCCCCTACGAGCAGTACTTC. Its protein is CASSSRGPYEQYF.

This chain uses TRBV10-3 with TRBJ2-5; D possibly corresponds to TRBD1 (6 bases). This CDR3 has 15 amino acids. V dropped 3 bases and J dropped 3 bases, with 14 bases sitting between them. CDR1 and CDR2 from the germline V gene are ENHRY and SYGVKD. The CDR3 DNA is TGTGCCATCAGTGACCCCGGGACAACTAAAGAGACCCAGTACTTC. Its translation is CAISDPGTTKETQYF.

The rearrangement joins TRBV7-9 to TRBJ1-2; 9 bases match TRBD1. The CDR3 consists of 17 residues. After removal of 1 base from V and 8 bases from J, the junction contained 14 bases not matched to a gene. The germline gives CDR1 SEHNR, CDR2 FQNEAQ (reference sequence). The CDR3 nucleotides are TGTGCCAGCAGCTTAGGTGCCGGGACAGGGTCATTGGGAGGCTACACCTTC. It codes for CASSLGAGTGSLGGYTF.

J is TRBJ2-3 and V is TRBV28; D perhaps matches TRBD2 (6 bases). This CDR3 comprises 15 residues. Per the germline V gene, CDR1 is MDHEN and CDR2 is SYDVKM. V was clipped by 6 bases and J by 0 bases, with 13 bases between them. Here the CDR3 DNA reads TGTGCCAGCAGCCCGGGACTCCAGAGCACAGATACGCAGTATTTT. Translating gives CASSPGLQSTDTQYF. Based on the CDR3 plus reference TRBV28 and TRBJ2-3, the full variable domain is DVKVTQSSRYLVKRTGEKVFLECVQDMDHENMFWYRQDPGLGLRLIYFSYDVKMKEKGDIPEGYSVSREKKERFSLILESASTNQTSMYLCASSPGLQSTDTQYFGPGTRLTVL.

The V gene is TRBV28, the J gene TRBJ2-7; D is perhaps TRBD1 (6 bases). CDR1 and CDR2 (germline): MDHEN, SYDVKM. The CDR3 extends over 12 amino acids. CDR3: CVIQGYSYEQYF. DNA for the CDR3: TGTGTTATACAGGGATACTCCTACGAGCAGTACTTC. Full variable domain (remainder filled in from reference TRBV28 and TRBJ2-7): DVKVTQSSRYLVKRTGEKVFLECVQDMDHENMFWYRQDPGLGLRLIYFSYDVKMKEKGDIPEGYSVSREKKERFSLILESASTNQTSMYLCVIQGYSYEQYFGPGTRLTVT.

The gene calls are TRBV5-1 and TRBJ1-2, with 9 nucleotides matching TRBD1. J gave up 6 bases and V 8 bases, and 11 bases lay outside the gene matches. The CDR3 spans 14 residues. Per the germline V gene, CDR1 is SGHRS and CDR2 is YFSETQ. CDR3 sequence: CASRTGGAINGYTF. The CDR3 region has the DNA TGCGCCAGTAGAACAGGGGGCGCGATAAATGGCTACACCTTC.

This clone was recorded once. This chain connects TRBV7-9 to TRBJ2-3, with 9 nucleotides matching TRBD2. CDR3 length: 19 residues. The J segment lost 4 bases and the V segment lost 5 bases, leaving 19 bases of the junction unmatched. From germline, CDR1 is SEHNR and CDR2 FQNEAQ (reference sequence). CDR3 protein: CASSHDNYVGGRAPDTQYF. The CDR3 DNA is TGTGCCAGCAGCCACGATAACTACGTTGGCGGGAGGGCCCCAGATACGCAGTATTTT.